This T cell receptor (beta chain) originates from a study of T cell responses to AZD1222 COVID-19 vaccine. Turning to the study itself: Doses given second, at about 4 or about 12 weeks, were pooled.

The protocol was immunoSEQ multiplex PCR, while the TCRdb copy is restricted to in-frame clones and leaves out a portion. The table records about 130,000 clones, about 94% of them present only once. V shed 5 bases and J shed 0 bases, with 14 bases lying between them. The CDR3 is 16 residues long. The germline CDR1 and CDR2 sequences are LNHDA and SQIVND (reference sequence). Here the sequenced sample was peripheral blood, taken on day 0 of AZD1222 vaccination. The sequence came from an adult in good health. V usage is TRBV19 and J usage is TRBJ2-1; TRBD2 might be the D (7 bases). The CDR3 DNA reads TGTGCCAGTAGTTCCCTAGCGGACAGCTCCTACAATGAGCAGTTCTTC. Protein: CASSSLADSSYNEQFF. The full variable domain, completed using reference TRBV19 and TRBJ2-1, is DGGITQSPKYLFRKEGQNVTLSCEQNLNHDAMYWYRQDPGQGLRLIYYSQIVNDFQKGDIAEGYSVSREKKESFPLTVTSAQKNPTAFYLCASSSLADSSYNEQFFGPGTRLTVL.